Listed below are T cell receptor beta chains from one sample, sequenced in a study of immune evolution from preneoplasia to lung adenocarcinoma. Profiled with immunoSEQ multiplex PCR; TCRdb holds only in-frame clones, not every one. This repertoire shows around 8,000 clones, about 83% found once; its top ten account for around 2.7%. The material sequenced was FFPE minimally invasive lung adenocarcinoma tissue. The source of these receptors is a person between 70 and 80 years old with lung adenocarcinoma. Both conserved end residues are part of each CDR3. The order of the fields is J gene, CDR3 length, V gene, CDR3 protein.

TRBJ1-1 12 TRBV2 CASSEGETEAFF
TRBJ1-6 15 TRBV6-5 CASNNQGGKNSPLHF
TRBJ2-5 12 TRBV30 CAWAPGQETQYF
TRBJ1-4 17 TRBV28 CASSVDRGAATNEKLFF
TRBJ1-2 11 TRBV6-1 CASSEVGIYTF
TRBJ1-5 13 TRBV30 CAWAGGGNQPQHF
TRBJ2-1 16 TRBV18 CASSPGFESSYNEQFF
TRBJ2-7 12 TRBV7-9 CASSLGVSEQYF
TRBJ1-2 13 TRBV30 CAWSTDRGYGYTF
TRBJ1-4 15 TRBV4-2 CASSQETQGLGKLFF
TRBJ2-5 13 TRBV11-3 CASSLNRQETQYF
TRBJ1-5 16 TRBV28 CASRTRRAGGSQPQHF
TRBJ1-2 14 TRBV6-5 CASSYSRDYYGYTF
TRBJ2-3 15 TRBV7-9 CASSRPGTTTDTQYF
TRBJ2-3 20 TRBV19 CASQNPGGPGLGKITDTQYF
TRBJ1-5 13 TRBV6-6 CASRLKGNQPQHF
TRBJ2-3 15 TRBV5-1 CASSYRARSTDTQYF
TRBJ1-2 14 TRBV5-4 CASSWPEGGYGYTF
TRBJ1-5 13 TRBV19 CASSKLNNQPQHF
TRBJ2-1 13 TRBV30 CAWKFRHFNEQFF
TRBJ2-1 16 TRBV5-1 CASSQGLAGGFDEQFF
TRBJ2-2 12 TRBV7-9 CASGEGTGELFF
TRBJ1-1 13 TRBV30 CAWGQGARTEAFF
TRBJ2-1 14 TRBV11-2 CASSLIATYNEQFF
TRBJ2-7 14 TRBV5-1 CASRSSDGPYEQYF
TRBJ1-5 13 TRBV2 CASMGDRGQPQHF
TRBJ1-3 12 TRBV27 CASSLAGNTIYF
TRBJ2-3 15 TRBV4-1 CASSQASWGTDTQYF
TRBJ2-1 14 TRBV28 CASSYGRGGNEQFF